The next 24 T cell receptor beta chains were all read from a single sample in a study of molecular identifiers for immune sequencing clone quantification. One entry per CDR3 protein results from TCRdb running MiXCR on the PCR reads. The sample includes approximately 500,000 distinct CDR3 sequences, about 25% of them seen just once. Sequenced input: naive CD8+ T cells from blood, with Jurkat cell RNA spiked in. Stated subset: FACS-sorted CD8+CD4-CCR7+CD45RA+ naive T cells. Source of these receptors: a human donor in good health. Some libraries in this study had Jurkat cell RNA spiked in.

In this sample, this clonotype turned up a few times. V is TRBV15 and J is TRBJ2-2; TRBD1 is a possible D gene (5 bases). The CDR3 contains 15 residues. V was trimmed by 6 bases and J by 5 bases, leaving 16 bases between them. CDR1 is LNHNV and CDR2 is YYDKDF in the germline V gene (reference sequence). CDR3: CATRDWQGATGELFF. The CDR3 DNA is TGTGCCACCAGAGATTGGCAGGGCGCTACCGGGGAGCTGTTTTTT.

The chain is built from TRBV19 and TRBJ2-6; 7 bases are a match to TRBD1. Germline V CDR1 and CDR2: LNHDA, SQIVND (reference sequence). CDR3 length equals 16 residues. V was clipped by 6 bases and J by 4 bases; unmatched bases: 9. The CDR3 DNA reads as TGTGCCAGTAGCCCAACGACAGGGATGGGGGCCAACGTCCTGACTTTC. Amino acid sequence: CASSPTTGMGANVLTF.

A note on this clonotype: A much larger clone sits a single nucleotide away, making a read error possible. The V call is TRBV20-1, the J call TRBJ2-2; 7 bases align to TRBD1. Germline CDR1 and CDR2: DFQATT and SNEGSKA (reference sequence). This CDR3 contains 13 residues. With V trimmed by 4 bases and J by 4 bases, 3 bases remained unmatched. The CDR3 nucleotides are TGCAGTGCTACGGACAGGAGCACCGGGGAGCTGTTTTTT. Residues: CSATDRSTGELFF.

Many counts were recorded for this clonotype. This chain links TRBV6-2 or TRBV6-3 with TRBJ2-3; D is unresolved. Germline assignment: CDR1 MNHEY and CDR2 SVGEGT. This CDR3 has 12 residues. V was trimmed by 6 bases and J by 2 bases, leaving 6 bases between them. The CDR3 sequence is CASSPDTDTQYF. The CDR3 nucleotides are TGTGCCAGCAGCCCGGACACAGATACGCAGTATTTT.

This clonotype was observed a handful of times. The chain joins TRBV24-1 to TRBJ2-3; perhaps D is TRBD1 or TRBD2 (6 bases each). There are 17 residues in the CDR3. CDR1 and CDR2 (germline): KGHDR, SFDVKD. The V and J ends lost 2 bases and 1 base respectively, with 15 bases between them. The CDR3 sequence is CATSDSVGGTRTDTQYF. The CDR3, as DNA: TGTGCCACCAGTGATTCTGTGGGGGGCACACGCACAGATACGCAGTATTTT.

The chain couples TRBV6-5 to TRBJ2-1, with no clear D. The CDR3 runs 18 residues. V dropped 3 bases and J dropped 2 bases, with 20 bases sitting between them. Germline CDR1 is MNHEY and CDR2 is SVGAGI. CDR3 region: CASSYPPGHRLTYNEQFF. The CDR3 DNA follows: TGTGCCAGCAGTTATCCCCCCGGCCATAGGTTAACCTACAATGAGCAGTTCTTC.

This clonotype was observed a handful of times. The rearrangement uses TRBV6-4 and TRBJ1-4, with no clear D. CDR3 length: 15 residues. Trimming took off 7 bases at V and 0 bases at J, with 12 bases between the two ends. Germline assignment: CDR1 MRHNA and CDR2 SNTAGT. DNA for the CDR3: TGTGCCAGCAAACCGGGGAGCTCAACTAATGAAAAACTGTTTTTT. Translated: CASKPGSSTNEKLFF.

This clonotype was seen only a few times. This chain connects TRBV6-5 to TRBJ1-5; no clear D. CDR1 and CDR2 (germline): MNHEY, SVGAGI. V lost 5 bases and J 3 bases, leaving 14 bases between the germline ends. This CDR3 has 15 amino acids. CDR3 in amino acids: CASSPEPSVNQPQHF. The DNA of the CDR3 is TGTGCCAGCAGTCCCGAACCTAGCGTCAATCAGCCCCAGCATTTT.

There are many counts of this clonotype. The genes are TRBV11-2 and TRBJ2-5; 11 bases align to TRBD1. V trimming: 4 bases; J trimming: 5 bases; junction bases outside the gene matches: 6. Germline V gene sequence: CDR1 SGHAT, CDR2 FQNNGV. CDR3 length equals 15 residues. For the CDR3, the DNA is TGTGCCAGCAGCTCCCGGGACAGGGGGTGGGAGACCCAGTACTTC. Protein product: CASSSRDRGWETQYF.

The chain links TRBV12-3 or TRBV12-4 to TRBJ1-1, with no clear D. V lost 4 bases to trimming and J lost 6 bases, with 12 bases between them. The CDR3 covers 13 residues. The CDR3 coding sequence is TGTGCCAGCAGTTCGAGCGGTTCCGCTGAAGCTTTCTTT. Its protein product is CASSSSGSAEAFF.

This clonotype was seen a handful of times. The V call is TRBV21-1, the J call TRBJ2-4; TRBD2, the table's D call, lacks a check against the DNA. TRBV21-1 is a pseudogene locus. The CDR3 totals 19 residues. The CDR3 nucleotides read TGTGCCAGCAGCAAAGGAAAAAGACTAGCGGGGTTCGCCAAAACCATTCAGTACTTC. Its translation is CASSKGKRLAGFAKTIQYF.

Regarding this clonotype: Since no conserved phenylalanine or tryptophan closes the CDR3, a read error is the likely cause. The chain uses TRBV19 and TRBJ2-2, with 7 bases fitting TRBD2. Germline trimming cut 8 bases from V and 3 bases from J; bases unmatched to any gene: 9. This CDR3 has 15 residues. Germline lookup yields CDR1 LNHDA and CDR2 SQIVND (reference sequence). DNA of the CDR3: TGTGCCAGTTTTTCCGGGACTACCTACACCGGGGAGCTGTTTTCT. Translation: CASFSGTTYTGELFS.

The chain links TRBV18 to TRBJ2-6; D call uncertain. The CDR3 is 15 amino acids. The ends were cut back, 0 bases at V and 3 bases at J, with 6 bases in the middle. Germline V gives CDR1 KGHSH, CDR2 LQKENI. CDR3 coding DNA: TGTGCCAGCTCACCACCAACCGGTGGGGCCAACGTCCTGACTTTC. Its protein is CASSPPTGGANVLTF.

The rearrangement joins TRBV19 to TRBJ2-7; TRBD1 aligns across 9 bases. J lost 6 bases, V lost 5 bases, and 23 bases had no gene match. The CDR3 covers 19 residues. CDR1 is LNHDA, CDR2 SQIVND, per germline (reference sequence). Written as DNA, the CDR3 is TGTGCCAGTAGTTTACAGGGGGCGCTCGGGCGGGAGAGAAAGTGCGAGCAGTACTTC. This encodes CASSLQGALGRERKCEQYF.

This clonotype was detected only a few times. The rearrangement joins TRBV19 to TRBJ1-2; 10 bases are a match to TRBD1. V was pared by 4 bases and J by 1 base, with 6 bases of the junction left unmatched. The length of the CDR3 is 16 residues. Germline-derived CDR1 and CDR2 are LNHDA and SQIVND (reference sequence). The CDR3 sequence is CASSNRDRGINYGYTF. For the CDR3, the DNA is TGTGCCAGTAGTAACCGGGACAGGGGAATTAACTATGGCTACACCTTC.

Regarding this clonotype: With a much larger clone just one base away, this may be a read error. The chain couples TRBV28 to TRBJ2-7; D unclear. The CDR3 extends over 12 amino acids. Germline CDR1 reads MDHEN; CDR2 reads SYDVKM. V shed 7 bases and J shed 3 bases, with 10 bases lying between them. The CDR3 DNA sequence: TGTGCCAGCACTGCCGGCTTCTACGAGCAGTACTTC. Protein sequence: CASTAGFYEQYF.

This clonotype was picked up many times. This chain uses TRBV9 with TRBJ2-3, with 7 positions matching TRBD1. The ends lost 0 bases at V and 2 bases at J; junction bases unmatched: 3. Germline CDR1 is SGDLS and CDR2 is YYNGEE. The CDR3 has 15 amino acids. CDR3 amino acids: CASSVDRGFTDTQYF. In nucleotides, the CDR3 is TGTGCCAGCAGCGTAGACAGGGGATTCACAGATACGCAGTATTTT.

About this clonotype itself: Only one base separates this from a far larger clonotype, so it likely reflects a read error. This chain connects TRBV12-3 or TRBV12-4 to TRBJ2-3; no definite D call. This CDR3 is built from 11 residues. CDR3 sequence (DNA): TGTGCCCGCAGAGGACCAGATACGCAGTATTTT. It encodes CARRGPDTQYF.

This rearrangement joins TRBV27 to TRBJ2-3, with D perhaps matching TRBD1 (6 bases). The CDR3 runs 14 residues. Germline CDR1 MNHEY, CDR2 SMNVEV (reference sequence). The CDR3 loop reads CADSQGMSTDTQYF. The DNA for the CDR3 is TGTGCTGACAGCCAGGGGATGAGCACAGATACGCAGTATTTT.

This clonotype was seen a few times. The chain joins TRBV20-1 to TRBJ2-3; 7 nucleotides align to TRBD1. V lost 4 bases and J lost 7; bases outside the gene matches: 8. Germline CDR1 DFQATT, CDR2 SNEGSKA (reference sequence). The CDR3 contains 13 residues. This CDR3 is CSATEGAGYTQYF. DNA of the CDR3: TGCAGTGCTACCGAGGGGGCAGGGTATACGCAGTATTTT.

This rearrangement joins TRBV3-1 to TRBJ2-3; no clear D. The germline CDR1 and CDR2 sequences are LGHDT and YNNKEL (reference sequence). The CDR3 loop spans 16 amino acids. V was cut by 4 bases and J by 0 bases, with 14 bases left in between. CDR3 sequence reads: CASSRTEAPSTDTQYF. In DNA form, the CDR3 reads TGTGCCAGCAGCCGCACAGAAGCACCCAGCACAGATACGCAGTATTTT.

V gene TRBV6-1 combines with J gene TRBJ1-1, with TRBD1 identical over 7 bases. V lost 5 bases to trimming and J lost 3 bases; unmatched junction nucleotides: 15. Germline CDR1 reads MNHNS; CDR2 reads SASEGT. The CDR3 length is 17 residues. The CDR3 DNA follows: TGTGCCAGCAGTCAGCTAGGACAGGCCCTCGGGCACACTGAAGCTTTCTTT. Its protein is CASSQLGQALGHTEAFF.

This clonotype was observed a few times. The chain recombines TRBV11-2 with TRBJ2-5, with D perhaps given as TRBD1 or TRBD2 (7 bases each). The CDR3 consists of 15 residues. Germline V gene data show CDR1 as SGHAT and CDR2 as FQNNGV. V was cut by 2 bases and J by 4 bases, with 14 bases left in between. CDR3 DNA sequence: TGTGCCAGCAGCTTATGGGGCAGGGGGGGAGAGACCCAGTACTTC. Translated, it gives CASSLWGRGGETQYF.

This clonotype was seen many times. The rearrangement uses TRBV14 and TRBJ2-3; a weak D match, TRBD1 (5 bases). Between the trimmed V and J ends, which lost 0 bases and 1 base, there was a span of 5 bases. The germline V gene encodes CDR1 SGHDN and CDR2 FVKESK. CDR3 size: 14 residues. In nucleotides, the CDR3 is TGTGCCAGCAGCCAAGAGACAGGCACAGATACGCAGTATTTT. Translating gives CASSQETGTDTQYF.